This T cell receptor beta chain was documented in a study of blood T cell repertoires in COVID-19. The wider study: Samples taken during acute and convalescent COVID-19 were collected in the United States, Italy and Spain. Sources were T cells, B-cell-depleted T cells, or PBMCs; the material itself was cDNA or gDNA.

Participant-given clinical history determined each cohort assignment. Generated by immunoSEQ multiplex PCR, the TCRdb table keeps only in-frame clones and is missing some. The sample includes some 300,000 clones, 88% seen only once; the top ten take 0.75% to 1%. Trimming left V 3 bases short and J 8 bases short, with 11 bases between. The CDR3 extends over 14 amino acids. The V gene's germline CDR1 is LGHNA and CDR2 YSLEER. Sample: PBMCs or T cells enriched from blood (not recorded which). The sequence derives from a woman aged 25 to 39 who had recovered from COVID-19. The chain is built from TRBV4-3 and TRBJ1-6; a possible D gene is TRBD1 (5 bases). The CDR3 sequence is CASSQVQGYSPLHF. The DNA of the CDR3 is TGCGCCAGCAGCCAGGTCCAGGGTTATTCACCCCTCCACTTT.